This T cell receptor (beta chain) was sequenced in a study of patients and donors after allogeneic stem cell transplantation. The CDR3 contains 15 residues. V was clipped by 7 bases and J by 4 bases, with 17 bases between them. Germline V CDR1 and CDR2: MNHNS, SASEGT. TCRdb re-called the RT-PCR reads through MiXCR, storing one row per CDR3 protein. This sample carries some 880,000 distinct CDR3 sequences, approximately 18% of them seen once, and the ten largest clones take about 6%. The chain is built from TRBV6-1 and TRBJ2-1; tentatively, D is TRBD1 (6 bases). Material: blood, either unsorted or a sorted T cell fraction (not recorded which). The TCR sequence derives from a human donor who was either an allogeneic HSCT recipient or a stem cell or donor lymphocyte infusion donor (not recorded which). It is not recorded whose cells these are; they may come from a transplant donor. CDR3 protein: CASNAAGAFYNEQFF. CDR3 nucleotide sequence: TGTGCCAGCAATGCGGCAGGGGCGTTTTACAATGAGCAGTTCTTC.